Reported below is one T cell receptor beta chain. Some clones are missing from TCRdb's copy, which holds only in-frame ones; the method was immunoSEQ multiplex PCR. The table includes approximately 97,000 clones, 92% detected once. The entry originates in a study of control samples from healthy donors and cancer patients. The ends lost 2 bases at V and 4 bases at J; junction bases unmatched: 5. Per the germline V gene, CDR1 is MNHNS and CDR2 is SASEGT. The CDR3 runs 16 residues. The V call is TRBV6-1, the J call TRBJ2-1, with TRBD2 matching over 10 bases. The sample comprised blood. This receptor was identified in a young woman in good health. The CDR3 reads CASSEKLAGLYNEQFF. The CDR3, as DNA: TGTGCCAGCAGTGAAAAACTAGCGGGGTTGTACAATGAGCAGTTCTTC.